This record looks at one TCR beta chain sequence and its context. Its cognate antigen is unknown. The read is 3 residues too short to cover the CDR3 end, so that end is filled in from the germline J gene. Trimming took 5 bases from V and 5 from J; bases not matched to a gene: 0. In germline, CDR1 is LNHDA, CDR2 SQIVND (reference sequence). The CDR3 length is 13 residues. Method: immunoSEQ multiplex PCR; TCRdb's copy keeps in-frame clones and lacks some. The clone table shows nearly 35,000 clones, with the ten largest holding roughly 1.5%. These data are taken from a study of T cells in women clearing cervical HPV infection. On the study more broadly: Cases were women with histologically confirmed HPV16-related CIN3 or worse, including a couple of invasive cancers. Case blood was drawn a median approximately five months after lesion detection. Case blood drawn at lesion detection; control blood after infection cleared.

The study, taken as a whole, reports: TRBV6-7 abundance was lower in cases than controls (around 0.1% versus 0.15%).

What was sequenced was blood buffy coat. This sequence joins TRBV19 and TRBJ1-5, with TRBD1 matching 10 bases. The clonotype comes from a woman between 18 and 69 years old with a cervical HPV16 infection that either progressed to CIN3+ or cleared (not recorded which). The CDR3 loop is CASSGQGDQPQHF. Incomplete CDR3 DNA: TGTGCCAGTAGTGGACAGGGGGATCAGCCC. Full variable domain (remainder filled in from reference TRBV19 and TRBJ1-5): DGGITQSPKYLFRKEGQNVTLSCEQNLNHDAMYWYRQDPGQGLRLIYYSQIVNDFQKGDIAEGYSVSREKKESFPLTVTSAQKNPTAFYLCASSGQGDQPQHFGDGTRLSIL.